These 5 T cell receptor beta chains originate from one sample sequenced in a study of cytomegalovirus exposure and HLA in healthy donors. The primer mix had 60 Vbeta and 13 Jbeta primers. Method: immunoSEQ multiplex PCR; TCRdb's copy keeps in-frame clones and lacks some. The data contain about 130,000 clones, around 84% of them singletons. Specimen: PBMCs. These TCRs come from a man aged 50 to 60 in good health and CMV-seronegative.

The V gene is TRBV30, the J gene TRBJ1-5; D is uncertain. CDR1 GTSNPN and CDR2 SVGIG come from the germline V gene (reference sequence). Trimming left V 4 bases short and J 3 bases short, with 10 bases between. There are 13 residues in the CDR3. CDR3 amino acids: CAWNAQVNQPQHF. CDR3 DNA sequence: TGTGCCTGGAATGCGCAGGTCAATCAGCCCCAGCATTTT.

This chain links TRBV29-1 with TRBJ2-7; perhaps TRBD2 as D (5 bases). V was trimmed by 3 bases and J by 5 bases, leaving 11 bases between them. Germline CDR1 SQVTM, CDR2 ANQGSEA. This CDR3 comprises 12 residues. This CDR3 reads CSVDKGSDEQYF. Here the CDR3 DNA reads TGCAGCGTTGATAAAGGGAGCGACGAGCAGTACTTC.

This chain links TRBV21-1 with TRBJ1-6; no DNA check was done on the table's D call, TRBD1. TRBV21-1 is tagged as a pseudogene. This CDR3 has 16 amino acids. The CDR3 reads CASSKTAHSYNSPLHF. Written as DNA, the CDR3 is TGTGCCAGCAGCAAAACAGCACACTCCTATAATTCACCCCTCCACTTT.

The chain recombines TRBV4-1 with TRBJ2-3, with D unresolved. Looked up from germline, CDR1 is MGHRA and CDR2 is YSYEKL. The CDR3 runs to 14 residues. V was clipped by 4 bases and J by 2 bases, with 10 bases between them. The CDR3 DNA sequence: TGCGCCAGCAGCCTGGGCGCCCTCACAGATACGCAGTATTTT. Its translation is CASSLGALTDTQYF.

The rearrangement uses TRBV29-1 and TRBJ2-3, with 9 bases matching TRBD2. The CDR3 has 14 residues. Germline lookup yields CDR1 SQVTM and CDR2 ANQGSEA. V lost 3 bases and J lost 5; bases outside the gene matches: 6. The chain's CDR3 is CSVERGGMVDTQYF. The CDR3 nucleotides read TGCAGCGTTGAGCGGGGGGGCATGGTAGATACGCAGTATTTT.